This TCR beta chain was captured in a study of blood T cells in healthy people across ages. The authors drew 8.5 to 10 milliliters of peripheral blood from each donor. As to this clonotype: Its antigen is not known.

Sample-barcoded 5' priming and a J-beta primer mix drove a second PCR of roughly 6 to 12 cycles. MiXCR, run by TCRdb on the 5' RACE reads, gives a single entry per CDR3 protein. Altogether more than 1,400,000 distinct CDR3 sequences are present, about 43% being singletons, with the ten largest covering 7.9%. The study's findings and limits: Naive and antigen-experienced cells could not be conclusively compared, given unsorted PBMCs. Per-million-T-cell TCR beta diversity fell roughly linearly with age. Long-lived donors exceeded aged donors in naive CD4+ cells and diversity.

The sequence was collected from a woman aged 18-29 years in good health. Material for sequencing was blood.

CDR3: CASSRTAGAGLSGANVLTF. The DNA for the CDR3 is TGTGCCAGCAGCCGAACAGCGGGAGCGGGACTCTCTGGGGCCAACGTCCTGACTTTC. The chain combines TRBV5-6 with TRBJ2-6, with 8 bases aligning to TRBD2. The CDR3 extends over 19 amino acids. Germline lookup yields CDR1 SGHDT and CDR2 YYEEEE. Trimming took 4 bases from V and 0 from J; bases not matched to a gene: 12.